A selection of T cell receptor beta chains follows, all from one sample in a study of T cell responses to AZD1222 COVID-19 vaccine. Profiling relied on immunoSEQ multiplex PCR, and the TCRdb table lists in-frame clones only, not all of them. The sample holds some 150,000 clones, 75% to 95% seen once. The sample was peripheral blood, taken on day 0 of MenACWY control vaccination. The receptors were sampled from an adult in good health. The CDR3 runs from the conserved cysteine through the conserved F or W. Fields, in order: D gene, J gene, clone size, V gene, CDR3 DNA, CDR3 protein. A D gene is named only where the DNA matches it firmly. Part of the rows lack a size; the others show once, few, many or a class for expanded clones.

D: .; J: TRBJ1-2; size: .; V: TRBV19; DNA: TGTGCCAGTAGTATGGCCAACTATGGCTACACCTTC; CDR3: CASSMANYGYTF
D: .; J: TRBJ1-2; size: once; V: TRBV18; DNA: TGTGCCAGCTCAATCGGACAGACGAACTATGGCTACACCTTC; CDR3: CASSIGQTNYGYTF
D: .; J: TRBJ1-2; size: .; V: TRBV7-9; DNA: TGTGCCAGCAGCTTAGCGAGGGGAGTCGGGTATGGCTACACCTTC; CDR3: CASSLARGVGYGYTF
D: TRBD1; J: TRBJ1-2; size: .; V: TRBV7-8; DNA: TGTGCCAGCAGTTCCCGGACAGGGCATGGCTACACCTTC; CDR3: CASSSRTGHGYTF
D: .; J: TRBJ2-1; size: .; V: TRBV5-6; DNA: TGTGCCAGCAGCTTGAGTGGGACAAACAATGAGCAGTTCTTC; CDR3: CASSLSGTNNEQFF
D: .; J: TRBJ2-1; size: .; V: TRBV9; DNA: TGTGCCAGCAGCGTAGACGCCGGTAGCTCCTACAATGAGCAGTTCTTC; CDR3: CASSVDAGSSYNEQFF
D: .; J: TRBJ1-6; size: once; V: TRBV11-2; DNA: TGTGCCAGCAGCCCACTGACGGGGAGGCGGCCACCCCTCCACTTT; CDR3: CASSPLTGRRPPLHF
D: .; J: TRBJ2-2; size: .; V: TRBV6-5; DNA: TGTGCCAGCAGCCTAAACAGGGTGGTCACCGGGGAGCTGTTTTTT; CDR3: CASSLNRVVTGELFF
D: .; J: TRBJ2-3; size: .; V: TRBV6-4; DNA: TGTGCCAGCAGTGACTCCCAACACGGAGGCACAGATACGCAGTATTTT; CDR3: CASSDSQHGGTDTQYF
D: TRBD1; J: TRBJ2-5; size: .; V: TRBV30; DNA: TGTGCCTGGAGTTTCCGGACAGGGGGAGAGACCCAGTACTTC; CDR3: CAWSFRTGGETQYF
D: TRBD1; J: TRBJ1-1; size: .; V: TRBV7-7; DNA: TGTGCTAGCAGCCCGGACAGGTTGAACACTGAAGCTTTCTTT; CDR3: CASSPDRLNTEAFF
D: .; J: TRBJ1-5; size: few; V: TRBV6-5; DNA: TGTGCCAGCAGTCCGGACATAAATCAGCCCCAGCATTTT; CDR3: CASSPDINQPQHF
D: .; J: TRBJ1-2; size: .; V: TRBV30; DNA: TGTGCCTGGAGCAGGGAAAGTGGCTACACCTTC; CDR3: CAWSRESGYTF
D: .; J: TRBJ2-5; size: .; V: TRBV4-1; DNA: TGCGCCAGCAGCCCGGTGAGGGAAGAGACCCAGTACTTC; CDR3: CASSPVREETQYF
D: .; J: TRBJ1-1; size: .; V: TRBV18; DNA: TGTGCCAGCTCACGGGCTAGAGGGGGAGTGAACACTGAAGCTTTCTTT; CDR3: CASSRARGGVNTEAFF
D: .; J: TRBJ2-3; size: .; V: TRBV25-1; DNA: TGTGCCAGCAGTGGCCTTGTAGATACGCAGTATTTT; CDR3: CASSGLVDTQYF
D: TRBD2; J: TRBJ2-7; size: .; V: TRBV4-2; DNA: TGTGCCAGCAGCCAACGGCATCGACTAGCGGGACCGGAAGAGCAGTACTTC; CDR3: CASSQRHRLAGPEEQYF
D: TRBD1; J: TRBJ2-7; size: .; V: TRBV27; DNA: TGTGCCAGCAGCTTAGGGGGCGCCACCTACGAGCAGTACTTC; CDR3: CASSLGGATYEQYF
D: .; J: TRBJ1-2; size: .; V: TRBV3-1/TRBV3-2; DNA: TGTGCCAGCAGCCAAGGGGCAGGGATTGGCTACACCTTC; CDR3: CASSQGAGIGYTF
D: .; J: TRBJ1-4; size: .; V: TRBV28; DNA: TGTGCCAGCCTAGGGCTTGAAAAACTGTTTTTT; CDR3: CASLGLEKLFF
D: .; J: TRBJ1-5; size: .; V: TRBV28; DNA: TGTGCCAGCAGTTCGGCCGGGTCACGGGGAGAAGATCAGCCCCAGCATTTT; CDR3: CASSSAGSRGEDQPQHF
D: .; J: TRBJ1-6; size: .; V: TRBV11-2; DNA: TGTGCCAGCAGCTTAGTCGCAGATAATTCACCCCTCCACTTT; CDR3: CASSLVADNSPLHF
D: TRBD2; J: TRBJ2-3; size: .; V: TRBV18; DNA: TGTGCCAGCTCACCACCGGGACTAGCGGGTGGCACAGATACGCAGTATTTT; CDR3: CASSPPGLAGGTDTQYF
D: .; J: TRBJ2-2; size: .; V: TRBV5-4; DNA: TGTGCCAGCAGCTTGGACAGACTGCAGGGCGGGGAGCTGTTTTTT; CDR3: CASSLDRLQGGELFF
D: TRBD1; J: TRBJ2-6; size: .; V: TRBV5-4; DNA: TGTGCCAGCGGGATCCAGGGGGCTGGGGCCAACGTCCTGACTTTC; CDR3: CASGIQGAGANVLTF
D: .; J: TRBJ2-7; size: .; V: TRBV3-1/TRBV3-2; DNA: TGTGCCAGCAGCCAAGACGTTGTAACCTACGAGCAGTACTTC; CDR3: CASSQDVVTYEQYF
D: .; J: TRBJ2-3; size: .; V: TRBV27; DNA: TGTGCCAGCAGTTTATCGGGCGTTGTTGATGGCACAGATACGCAGTATTTT; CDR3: CASSLSGVVDGTDTQYF
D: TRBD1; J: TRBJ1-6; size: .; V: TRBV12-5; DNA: TGTGCTAGTGGTTTGGCGTCGGACAGGCAAGGTTCACCCCTCCACTTT; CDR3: CASGLASDRQGSPLHF
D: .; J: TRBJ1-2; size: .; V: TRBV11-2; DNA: TGTGCCAGCAGCATGGGAGGACAGTTTGGGAACTATGGCTACACCTTC; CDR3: CASSMGGQFGNYGYTF
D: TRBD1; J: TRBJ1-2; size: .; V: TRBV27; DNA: TGTGCCAGCAGTTTATCGCCCGGGACAGGGTATGGCTACACCTTC; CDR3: CASSLSPGTGYGYTF
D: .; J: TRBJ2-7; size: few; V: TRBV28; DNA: TGTGCCATCGCCAAGAGCTCCTACGAGCAGTACTTC; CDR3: CAIAKSSYEQYF
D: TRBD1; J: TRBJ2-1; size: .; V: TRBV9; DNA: TGTGCCAGCAGCCCCACAGGGGGCGCATACAATGAGCAGTTCTTC; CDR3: CASSPTGGAYNEQFF
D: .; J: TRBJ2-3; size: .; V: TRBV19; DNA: TGTGCCAGTAGTATAGACCCCTCGACGGGGAACACAGATACGCAGTATTTT; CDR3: CASSIDPSTGNTDTQYF